A selection of T cell receptor beta chains follows, all from one sample in a study of blood T cell repertoires in COVID-19. TCRdb's table, derived via immunoSEQ multiplex PCR, lists solely in-frame clones and lacks some. The repertoire holds roughly 110,000 clones, with around 88% as singletons. Sequencing was done on a sample of peripheral blood. The receptor source for this set is a human donor with acute or convalescent COVID-19. The donor label of this sample is uncertain. The CDR3 runs from the conserved cysteine through the conserved F or W. Each record gives: J gene, D gene, clone size, V gene, CDR3 DNA, CDR3 protein. A D gene is named only where the DNA matches it firmly. Clone size, where shown, is once, few, many, or a class for clones that have expanded.

>TRBJ2-7|TRBD1|once|TRBV27
TGTGCCAGCAGATCTTCGGGACAGGGGACTTACGAGCAGTACTTC
CASRSSGQGTYEQYF
>TRBJ1-5|-|-|TRBV7-8
TGTGCCAGCAGCTTATCAGGGGGCAATCAGCCCCAGCATTTT
CASSLSGGNQPQHF
>TRBJ1-6|-|-|TRBV6-2/TRBV6-3
TGTGCCAGCAGTGCCGAGGGGAGGGGTAATTCACCCCTCCACTTT
CASSAEGRGNSPLHF
>TRBJ1-2|TRBD1|-|TRBV28
TGTGCCAGCAGTTTGGGGACAGGTCCCTATGGCTACACCTTC
CASSLGTGPYGYTF
>TRBJ2-2|-|once|TRBV6-6
TGTGCCAGCAGCCCCCCTTCTACCGGGGAGCTGTTTTTT
CASSPPSTGELFF
>TRBJ1-4|TRBD1|once|TRBV27
TGTGCCAGCAGTCCAACTCCCGCGACAGGGGATGAAAAACTGTTTTTT
CASSPTPATGDEKLFF
>TRBJ1-3|TRBD1|-|TRBV28
TGTGCCAGCGTCACAGGGGTAACAGGAAACACCATATATTTT
CASVTGVTGNTIYF
>TRBJ1-2|-|-|TRBV28
TGTGCCAGCAATGGGGGGATCCTAGCGAACTATGGCTACACCTTC
CASNGGILANYGYTF
>TRBJ2-1|TRBD2|-|TRBV19
TGTGCCTCCCGGACTAGCGGGGATTACAATGAGCAGTTCTTC
CASRTSGDYNEQFF
>TRBJ1-1|TRBD1|-|TRBV6-5
TGTGCCAGCGGAAGACAGGGATACACTGAAGCTTTCTTT
CASGRQGYTEAFF
>TRBJ1-5|-|-|TRBV12-3/TRBV12-4
TGTGCCAGCACCATACAGGTTAATCAGCCCCAGCATTTT
CASTIQVNQPQHF
>TRBJ1-1|-|-|TRBV11-3
TGTGCCAGCAGCTTCCAGGAGAACACTGAAGCTTTCTTT
CASSFQENTEAFF
>TRBJ1-4|TRBD1|-|TRBV6-5
TGTGCCAGCAGTTATCGCGACAGGGGTGTTGAAAAACTGTTTTTT
CASSYRDRGVEKLFF
>TRBJ2-1|-|-|TRBV7-3
TGTGCCAGCAGCTTAACCGGGGGAACTAGCGAGCAGTTCTTC
CASSLTGGTSEQFF
>TRBJ1-2|-|-|TRBV25-1
TGTGCCAGCAGTGCAACCGGGGAGGGCTATGGCTACACCTTC
CASSATGEGYGYTF
>TRBJ2-7|-|-|TRBV28
TGTGCCAGCGCGGGCTGGTACGAGCAGTACTTC
CASAGWYEQYF
>TRBJ2-1|TRBD2|once|TRBV3-1/TRBV3-2
TGTGCCAGCAGCTCCCGGGGAAGCGGGAGCTACAATGAGCAGTTCTTC
CASSSRGSGSYNEQFF
>TRBJ2-4|-|-|TRBV5-1
TGCGCCAGCAGCTTGGGGTGGCAGGGCACCAAAAACATTCAGTACTTC
CASSLGWQGTKNIQYF
>TRBJ2-1|TRBD1|-|TRBV9
TGTGCCAGCAGCATCCGGACAGGGGGCGCCCCGAATGAGCAGTTCTTC
CASSIRTGGAPNEQFF
>TRBJ2-1|TRBD2|-|TRBV14
TGTGCCAGCAGCCAAGTTAGGCGGGAGGAACAGGAGCAGTTCTTC
CASSQVRREEQEQFF
>TRBJ2-2|-|-|TRBV28
TGTGCCAGCAGTTTAATGGGGGGACCGGGGGAGCTGTTTTTT
CASSLMGGPGELFF
>TRBJ2-7|TRBD2|-|TRBV18
TGTGCCAGCTCACCATTAGCGGGAGGTAGCTTGGGCTACGAGCAGTACTTC
CASSPLAGGSLGYEQYF
>TRBJ1-2|-|-|TRBV28
TGTGCCAGCAGTTTAAACTCAGGGTATGGCTACACCTTC
CASSLNSGYGYTF
>TRBJ1-2|-|-|TRBV30
TGTGCCTGGAGTGAGCAGGCCTGGTATGGCTACACCTTC
CAWSEQAWYGYTF
>TRBJ2-1|-|-|TRBV5-4
TGTGCCAGCAGCCACGGGAATTACAATGAGCAGTTCTTC
CASSHGNYNEQFF
>TRBJ1-2|-|-|TRBV28
TGTGCCAGCAGTCCTGGACAGCTCTATGGCTACACCTTC
CASSPGQLYGYTF
>TRBJ2-1|-|few|TRBV11-2
TGTGCCAGCAGCCCCAGGGGCAGGGATGAGCAGTTCTTC
CASSPRGRDEQFF
>TRBJ2-7|TRBD2|-|TRBV9
TGTGCCAGCAGCCCAGCTGTGGGCGGGAGTACTTACGAGCAGTACTTC
CASSPAVGGSTYEQYF
>TRBJ1-1|-|-|TRBV7-2
TGTGCCAGCAGCCCACCGGGGGGATCGGGTCGAACTGAAGCTTTCTTT
CASSPPGGSGRTEAFF
>TRBJ2-1|-|-|TRBV2
TGTGCCAGCAGTCGATTTCATGGGGGGGCCGTCAATGAGCAGTTCTTC
CASSRFHGGAVNEQFF
>TRBJ2-7|-|few|TRBV3-1/TRBV3-2
TGTGCCAGCAGCCCAGGACGACAGGTTACCTACGAGCAGTACTTC
CASSPGRQVTYEQYF
>TRBJ2-2|-|-|TRBV5-4
TGTGCCAGCAGCTTGCCGTCTAGAGGAGGGGAGGGGGAGCTGTTTTTT
CASSLPSRGGEGELFF